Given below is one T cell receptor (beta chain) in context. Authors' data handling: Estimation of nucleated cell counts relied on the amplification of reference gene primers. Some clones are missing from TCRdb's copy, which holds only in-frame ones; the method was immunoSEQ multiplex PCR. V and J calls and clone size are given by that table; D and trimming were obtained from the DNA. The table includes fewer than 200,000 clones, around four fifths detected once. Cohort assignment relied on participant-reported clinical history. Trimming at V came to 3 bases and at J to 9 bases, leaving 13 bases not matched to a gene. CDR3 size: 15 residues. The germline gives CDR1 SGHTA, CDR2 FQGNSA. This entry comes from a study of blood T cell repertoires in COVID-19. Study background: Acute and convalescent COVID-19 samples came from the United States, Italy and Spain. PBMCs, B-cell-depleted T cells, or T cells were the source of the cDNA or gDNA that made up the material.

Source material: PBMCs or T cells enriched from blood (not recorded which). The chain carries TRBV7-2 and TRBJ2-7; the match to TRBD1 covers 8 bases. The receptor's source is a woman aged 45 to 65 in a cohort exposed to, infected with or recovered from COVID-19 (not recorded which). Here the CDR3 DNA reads TGTGCCAGCAGCTTTAGGGGACAGGTGCCGTTGGGGCAGTACTTC. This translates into CASSFRGQVPLGQYF. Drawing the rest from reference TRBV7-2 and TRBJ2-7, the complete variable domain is GAGVSQSPSNKVTEKGKDVELRCDPISGHTALYWYRQSLGQGLEFLIYFQGNSAPDKSGLPSDRFSAERTGGSVSTLTIQRTQQEDSAVYLCASSFRGQVPLGQYFGPGTRLTVT.